The clone carrying this T cell receptor (beta chain) came up a few times. The antigen is unknown. The record originates from a study of T cells after yellow fever vaccination. Overall study findings and caveats: Repertoires sorted by FACS could include abundant clonotypes that are contaminants from the bulk population. The secondary response was weaker but peaked faster, day 5 versus 15.

TCRdb reanalysed the 5' RACE reads using MiXCR and keeps one entry per CDR3 protein. The sample records approximately 550,000 distinct CDR3 sequences, 15% to 20% being singletons. The length of the CDR3 is 17 residues. The sequencing here drew on PBMCs, taken 15 days after the yellow fever booster vaccination. This receptor was taken from a man between 25 and 39 years old who received the YFV17D yellow fever vaccine. V is TRBV21-1 and J is TRBJ2-7; TRBD2 is the table's D call, not checked against the DNA. TRBV21-1 is deemed a pseudogene. For the CDR3, the DNA is TGTGCCAGCAGCAATCCAAAGACTAGCGGGAGGTCTTACGAGCAGTACTTC. Translation: CASSNPKTSGRSYEQYF.